A single sample is the source of the 14 T cell receptor beta chains below, sequenced in a study of shared clonotypes between healthy human individuals. Generated by immunoSEQ multiplex PCR, the TCRdb table keeps only in-frame clones and is missing some. This sample has 330,000 or so clones; 70% to 75% occur once, and the top ten carry more than 9%. Specimen: memory CD4+ T cells sorted from blood. Subset defined: CD45RA-negative fraction. The receptor set was obtained from a young man in good health.

The chain carries TRBV15 and TRBJ1-2; D is possibly TRBD1 (5 bases). Germline assignment: CDR1 LNHNV and CDR2 YYDKDF (reference sequence). The ends were cut back, 0 bases at V and 6 bases at J, with 11 bases in the middle. This CDR3 is 14 amino acids long. CDR3 protein: CATSRDPRVDGYTF. CDR3 nucleotides: TGTGCCACCAGCAGAGATCCCAGGGTAGATGGCTACACCTTC.

V usage is TRBV5-1 and J usage is TRBJ1-4, with D uncertain. The CDR3 contains 13 residues. The germline CDR1 and CDR2 sequences are SGHRS and YFSETQ. V was shortened by 1 base and J by 4 bases, with 5 bases between the two germline ends. CDR3 region: CASSLTVNEKLFF. DNA for the CDR3: TGCGCCAGCAGCTTGACAGTTAATGAAAAACTGTTTTTT.

Remarks on this clone: This may come from a read error, since a much larger clone is one base off. The chain couples TRBV25-1 to TRBJ2-7; D is undetermined. V lost 5 bases and J 3 bases, leaving 5 bases between the germline ends. Germline V gene lookup returns CDR1 MGHDK and CDR2 SYGVNS. The CDR3 is 11 amino acids. CDR3 protein: CASSSRYEQYF. Here the CDR3 DNA reads TGTGCCAGCAGTTCCCGCTACGAGCAGTACTTC.

Written as DNA, the CDR3 is TGTGCCTACGGGGCTTCAACCTACGAGCAGTACTTC. Residues: CAYGASTYEQYF. The rearrangement uses TRBV30 and TRBJ2-7; the D gene could be TRBD1 or TRBD2 (5 bases each). This CDR3 has 12 residues. Germline CDR1 reads GTSNPN; CDR2 reads SVGIG (reference sequence). Trimming took off 7 bases at V and 2 bases at J, with 12 bases between the two ends.

V is TRBV20-1 and J is TRBJ2-5, with unresolved D. The CDR3 spans 10 residues. The germline V gene has CDR1 DFQATT and CDR2 SNEGSKA (reference sequence). Trimming cost V 5 bases and J 5 bases, with 6 bases left between them. The CDR3 here is CSALRETQYF. Written as DNA, the CDR3 is TGCAGTGCTCTTCGGGAGACCCAGTACTTC.

The chain employs TRBV27 and TRBJ1-1, with D possibly matching TRBD1 (6 bases). The CDR3 runs 17 residues. V lost 3 bases to trimming and J lost 0 bases, with 17 bases between them. Germline V gene sequence: CDR1 MNHEY, CDR2 SMNVEV (reference sequence). The CDR3 protein is CASSFFRGGIMNTEAFF. DNA for the CDR3: TGTGCCAGCAGTTTCTTCAGGGGCGGAATTATGAACACTGAAGCTTTCTTT.

The chain couples TRBV10-2 to TRBJ2-7; 9 positions agree with TRBD1. Germline CDR1 is WSHSY and CDR2 is SAAADI. The CDR3 is 12 residues long. J gave up 11 bases and V 6 bases, and 8 bases lay outside the gene matches. The CDR3: CASSFRDREKYF. CDR3 DNA: TGCGCCAGCAGCTTTCGGGACAGGGAGAAGTACTTC.

The gene calls are TRBV5-1 and TRBJ2-5; TRBD1 might be the D (6 bases). Per germline, CDR1 SGHRS and CDR2 YFSETQ. Trimming cost V 0 bases and J 1 base, with 13 bases left between them. The CDR3 has 16 amino acids. This CDR3 reads CASSLGLGTLQETQYF. The CDR3 nucleotides are TGCGCCAGCAGCTTGGGCCTTGGGACACTCCAAGAGACCCAGTACTTC.

The V gene is TRBV19, the J gene TRBJ2-1, with D possibly matching TRBD1 (6 bases). Looked up from germline, CDR1 is LNHDA and CDR2 is SQIVND (reference sequence). Deletions cut 4 bases from V and 3 bases from J, with 16 bases between. The CDR3 spans 16 residues. The CDR3 bases are TGTGCCAGTAGTAGCAAGACAGGCGCTATCTACAATGAGCAGTTCTTC. This encodes CASSSKTGAIYNEQFF. Using reference TRBV19 and TRBJ2-1 for the parts outside the CDR3, the full variable domain is DGGITQSPKYLFRKEGQNVTLSCEQNLNHDAMYWYRQDPGQGLRLIYYSQIVNDFQKGDIAEGYSVSREKKESFPLTVTSAQKNPTAFYLCASSSKTGAIYNEQFFGPGTRLTVL.

This clone was seen at least ten times. The chain has TRBV27 and TRBJ1-5, with D uncertain. There are 18 residues in the CDR3. Germline CDR1 MNHEY, CDR2 SMNVEV (reference sequence). V was pared by 2 bases and J by 3 bases, with 20 bases between. The CDR3 DNA follows: TGTGCCAGCAGTTTAGGTTTACTGGGCAGATTATTCAATCAGCCCCAGCATTTT. The encoded protein is CASSLGLLGRLFNQPQHF.

The J gene is TRBJ2-2, the V gene TRBV19; D assignment may be TRBD1 or TRBD2 (5 bases each). V shed 5 bases and J shed 0 bases, with 19 bases lying between them. Germline V gives CDR1 LNHDA, CDR2 SQIVND (reference sequence). The CDR3 consists of 18 residues. The CDR3 region has the DNA TGTGCCAGTAGTTCTGAGGGGTTAGGGCCGACGAACACCGGGGAGCTGTTTTTT. Translating gives CASSSEGLGPTNTGELFF.

This chain joins TRBV5-1 and TRBJ1-5; perhaps TRBD1 as D (5 bases). The CDR3 is made up of 18 amino acids. Germline loops: CDR1 SGHRS, CDR2 YFSETQ. Trimming took 7 bases from V and 7 from J, leaving 30 bases between them. The CDR3 DNA follows: TGCGCCAGCGCCTTAGACGGACACCAAGAGGGATTCAAACAGCCCCAGCATTTT. Translated: CASALDGHQEGFKQPQHF.

The V call is TRBV5-1, the J call TRBJ2-7, with D hard to call. The CDR3 contains 15 residues. V shed 0 bases and J shed 6 bases, with 16 bases lying between them. The germline CDR1 and CDR2 sequences are SGHRS and YFSETQ. The chain's CDR3 is CASSLVARRSGEQYF. In DNA, the CDR3 is TGCGCCAGCAGCTTGGTTGCCAGGCGAAGTGGCGAGCAGTACTTC. The full variable domain, rest sourced from reference TRBV5-1 and TRBJ2-7, is KAGVTQTPRYLIKTRGQQVTLSCSPISGHRSVSWYQQTPGQGLQFLFEYFSETQRNKGNFPGRFSGRQFSNSRSEMNVSTLELGDSALYLCASSLVARRSGEQYFGPGTRLTVT.

This chain links TRBV27 with TRBJ2-7; D is possibly TRBD1 (6 bases). The ends were cut back, 4 bases at V and 1 base at J, with 14 bases in the middle. This CDR3 comprises 15 residues. Germline CDR1 and CDR2: MNHEY and SMNVEV (reference sequence). The CDR3 sequence is CASSSQGIWSYEQYF. CDR3 in DNA: TGTGCCAGCAGTTCCCAGGGGATTTGGTCCTACGAGCAGTACTTC.